The 26 T cell receptor beta chains in this list originate from one sample, sequenced in a study of CXCR3-negative and CXCR3-positive naive CD8 T cells. Broader study findings: CXCR3-positive naive cells carried more hydrophobic TRB CDR3s than CXCR3-negative ones.

With UMI labels, 5' RACE was used to prepare the TRB cDNA libraries. TCRdb reprocessed the 5' RACE reads; each CDR3 protein has one entry and no DNA is given. Across around 140,000 distinct CDR3 sequences, the top ten clones capture approximately 0.4% of the sample. These receptors have no known antigen. The sample consisted of naive CXCR3+ CD8+ T cells from blood. Subset here: CD45RO-CCR7+CD27+CD95- naive CD8+ T cells expressing CXCR3 (TNR3+). The source of these receptors is a human donor in good health. Some clones in this sample may be carry-over from other donors' samples.

The chain links TRBV29-1 to TRBJ2-1; TCRdb's D gene call, TRBD2, goes unchecked for lack of DNA. The germline CDR1 and CDR2 sequences are SQVTM and ANQGSEA. The CDR3 is 15 residues long. The CDR3 is CSVVGTSGRGNEQFF.

The chain links TRBV20-1 to TRBJ2-1; TCRdb calls TRBD2, which cannot be checked without DNA. Per germline, CDR1 DFQATT and CDR2 SNEGSKA (reference sequence). The CDR3 has 16 residues. The CDR3 is CSARPSGGDQYNEQFF.

V usage is TRBV9 and J usage is TRBJ2-1; with no DNA, the TCRdb D assignment of TRBD2 cannot be verified. The CDR3 loop spans 16 amino acids. Germline-derived CDR1 and CDR2 are SGDLS and YYNGEE. The CDR3 loop is CASSAGGGSSYNEQFF.

J is TRBJ2-1 and V is TRBV7-6. CDR1 and CDR2 (germline): SGHVS, FNYEAQ. The CDR3 runs 14 residues. The CDR3 protein is CASSLYGSNNEQFF.

The CDR3 reads CASRRRHPLLYEQYF. This chain uses TRBV21-1 with TRBJ2-7. TRBV21-1 is termed a pseudogene. This CDR3 has 15 residues.

This chain uses TRBV19 with TRBJ1-1; the D call from TCRdb, TRBD1, cannot be confirmed without DNA. Germline CDR1 reads LNHDA; CDR2 reads SQIVND (reference sequence). The CDR3 is made up of 16 amino acids. This CDR3 reads CASSVSSGTGNTEAFF. Using reference TRBV19 and TRBJ1-1 for the parts outside the CDR3, the full variable domain is DGGITQSPKYLFRKEGQNVTLSCEQNLNHDAMYWYRQDPGQGLRLIYYSQIVNDFQKGDIAEGYSVSREKKESFPLTVTSAQKNPTAFYLCASSVSSGTGNTEAFFGQGTRLTVV.

The chain combines TRBV20-1 with TRBJ2-7; TCRdb names TRBD2, which stays unverified in the absence of DNA. Germline values: CDR1 DFQATT, CDR2 SNEGSKA (reference sequence). CDR3 length: 15 amino acids. The CDR3 is CSAKSFPLQSYEQYF.

The V call is TRBV7-2, the J call TRBJ2-7; TCRdb calls TRBD1, which cannot be checked without DNA. Per the germline V gene, CDR1 is SGHTA and CDR2 is FQGNSA. The CDR3 consists of 13 residues. This CDR3 is CASQTGVSYEQYF.

The chain employs TRBV7-3 and TRBJ2-5; TCRdb calls TRBD1, which cannot be checked without DNA. CDR3 length equals 12 residues. Germline values: CDR1 SGHTA, CDR2 FQGTGA. The CDR3 sequence is CASKEAGETQYF.

The CDR3 sequence is CSVEDLAGTYGYTF. The chain carries TRBV29-1 and TRBJ1-2. The CDR3 consists of 14 residues. Germline CDR1 is SQVTM and CDR2 is ANQGSEA.

The rearrangement links TRBV19 to TRBJ2-3; TCRdb picks TRBD2, but there is no DNA to check that call. The V gene's germline CDR1 is LNHDA and CDR2 SQIVND (reference sequence). The CDR3 runs 16 residues. The CDR3 protein is CASSENPGLLTDTQYF.

The chain uses TRBV7-7 and TRBJ2-4; absent DNA, TCRdb's TRBD1 call cannot be checked. CDR1 and CDR2 (germline): SSHAT, FNYEAQ (reference sequence). This CDR3 has 13 residues. The CDR3 spells CASSSRQGDIQYF.

The V gene is TRBV5-1, the J gene TRBJ1-2. This CDR3 has 15 residues. The germline V gene has CDR1 SGHRS and CDR2 YFSETQ. This CDR3 reads CASSLAGDVNYGYTF.

CDR3 in amino acids: CASSQDSREQFF. V is TRBV4-3 and J is TRBJ2-1. Germline CDR1 reads LGHNA; CDR2 reads YSLEER. The CDR3 totals 12 residues.

The chain uses TRBV6-2 or TRBV6-3 and TRBJ2-7; TCRdb's D call of TRBD1 is untestable without DNA. Germline V gene data show CDR1 as MNHEY and CDR2 as SVGEGT. The CDR3 totals 13 residues. CDR3 amino acids: CASSLLQGYEQYF.

This chain connects TRBV28 to TRBJ2-1. CDR1 and CDR2 from the germline V gene are MDHEN and SYDVKM. The CDR3 spans 15 residues. CDR3: CASSFVSGSYNEQFF.

The chain is built from TRBV6-5 and TRBJ2-2; the D call from TCRdb, TRBD2, cannot be confirmed without DNA. CDR1 is MNHEY and CDR2 is SVGAGI in the germline V gene. This CDR3 spans 18 amino acids. The CDR3 loop reads CASIYGAIAGANTGELFF.

This chain connects TRBV18 to TRBJ2-5; TCRdb returns TRBD2, unconfirmable since there is no DNA. Germline-derived CDR1 and CDR2 are KGHSH and LQKENI. This CDR3 has 15 residues. The CDR3 protein is CASSQTSGSGETQYF.

V is TRBV29-1 and J is TRBJ2-1; TCRdb outputs TRBD1, but without DNA this stays unchecked. Germline V gene lookup returns CDR1 SQVTM and CDR2 ANQGSEA. The CDR3 totals 16 residues. This CDR3 reads CSVEGPDRVWVNEQFF.

The J gene is TRBJ2-7, the V gene TRBV3-1; TCRdb returns TRBD2, unconfirmable since there is no DNA. The CDR3 extends over 17 amino acids. The germline CDR1 and CDR2 sequences are LGHDT and YNNKEL (reference sequence). CDR3 residues: CASRPRLYTASNYEQYF.

The V gene is TRBV12-3 or TRBV12-4, the J gene TRBJ2-1; absent DNA, TCRdb's TRBD1 call cannot be checked. The CDR3 is made up of 15 amino acids. CDR3 amino acids: CASTTSAGGYNEQFF.

This chain connects TRBV29-1 to TRBJ1-2; the D call of TRBD1 rests on TCRdb alone, since no DNA is present to check it. Germline lookup yields CDR1 SQVTM and CDR2 ANQGSEA. The CDR3 consists of 15 residues. CDR3 residues: CSVLVAGTGNYGYTF.

The V gene is TRBV5-5, the J gene TRBJ2-1; as DNA is missing, the TRBD1 call by TCRdb cannot be tested. Germline assignment: CDR1 SGHKS and CDR2 YYEKEE (reference sequence). This CDR3 has 17 amino acids. The CDR3 here is CASSFFPPGAVNNEQFF.

The chain uses TRBV7-2 and TRBJ1-1; no DNA is available, so the TRBD1 call from TCRdb remains unchecked. This CDR3 is built from 19 residues. Germline values: CDR1 SGHTA, CDR2 FQGNSA. The CDR3 sequence: CASAPRVDRGQVGNTEAFF.

The CDR3 protein is CSAREINNSPLHF. The V call is TRBV20-1, the J call TRBJ1-6. The germline gives CDR1 DFQATT, CDR2 SNEGSKA (reference sequence). The CDR3 runs to 13 residues.

The CDR3 loop is CATSRNKFRGDEQFF. The rearrangement joins TRBV15 to TRBJ2-1; the D call from TCRdb, TRBD1, cannot be confirmed without DNA. The CDR3 is 15 amino acids. Looked up from germline, CDR1 is LNHNV and CDR2 is YYDKDF (reference sequence).